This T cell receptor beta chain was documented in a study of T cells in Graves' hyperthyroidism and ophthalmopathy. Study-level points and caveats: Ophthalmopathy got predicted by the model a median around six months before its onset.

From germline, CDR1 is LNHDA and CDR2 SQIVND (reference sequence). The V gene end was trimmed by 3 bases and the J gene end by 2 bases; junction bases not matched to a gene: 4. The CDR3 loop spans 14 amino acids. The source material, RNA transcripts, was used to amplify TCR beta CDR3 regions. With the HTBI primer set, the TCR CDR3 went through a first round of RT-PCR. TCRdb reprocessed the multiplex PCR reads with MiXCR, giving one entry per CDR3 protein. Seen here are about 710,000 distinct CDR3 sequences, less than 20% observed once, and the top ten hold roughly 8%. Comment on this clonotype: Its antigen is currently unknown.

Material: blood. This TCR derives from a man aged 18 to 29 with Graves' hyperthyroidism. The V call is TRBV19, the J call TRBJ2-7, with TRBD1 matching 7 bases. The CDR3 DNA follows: TGTGCCAGTAGTATGGCAACAGGGGCCTACGAGCAGTACTTC. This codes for CASSMATGAYEQYF.